Shown below are 5 T cell receptor beta chains from a single sample sequenced in a study of CD4 T cells in relation to SARS-CoV-2 and coronaviruses. What these receptors recognize is not known. Unexposed donor CD4+ T cells date from 2011-2018, before the COVID-19 pandemic. After roughly 9 days of culture, CD4+ T cells were isolated. The table came from immunoSEQ multiplex PCR; TCRdb's copy has only in-frame clones and leaves some out. The sample holds roughly 18,000 clones; 70% to 80% are singletons and the top ten take 25% to 30%. Sequencing was done on a sample of CD4+ T cells from PBMCs, cultured in vitro. The receptors derive from a human donor in good health.

The chain carries TRBV3-1 (or the pseudogene TRBV3-2) and TRBJ2-1; 14 bases map to TRBD2. This CDR3 spans 15 amino acids. Per germline, CDR1 LGHDT and CDR2 YNNKEL (reference sequence). V lost 4 bases to trimming and J lost 7 bases; unmatched junction nucleotides: 3. The CDR3 region is CASSPGTSGRNEQFF. The CDR3 nucleotides are TGTGCCAGCAGCCCTGGGACTAGCGGGAGAAATGAGCAGTTCTTC.

By share of the sample, this clone is hyperexpanded. This chain links TRBV11-2 with TRBJ2-5; perhaps TRBD1 as D (6 bases). Germline V lookup: CDR1 SGHAT, CDR2 FQNNGV. This CDR3 region has 14 residues. The V gene lost 5 bases and the J gene lost 1 base, with 11 bases spanning the gap. For the CDR3, the DNA is TGTGCCAGCAGCAGACAGGATCCCCAAGAGACCCAGTACTTC. Amino acid sequence: CASSRQDPQETQYF.

The V and J genes are TRBV4-1 and TRBJ2-7; D tentatively reads TRBD1 or TRBD2 (6 bases each). In germline, CDR1 is MGHRA, CDR2 YSYEKL. This CDR3 is built from 17 residues. The germline V and J ends were trimmed by 1 base and 6 bases, with 22 bases remaining between them. This chain's CDR3 is CASSQGILGGGLGEQYF. The CDR3 coding sequence is TGCGCCAGCAGCCAAGGGATTTTAGGAGGGGGGCTCGGCGAGCAGTACTTC.

The chain carries TRBV28 and TRBJ2-7, with TRBD1 matching over 9 bases. CDR1 is MDHEN and CDR2 is SYDVKM in the germline V gene. This CDR3 contains 14 residues. With 3 bases clipped from V and 5 bases from J, the junction kept 5 bases outside the gene matches. The chain's CDR3 is CASSFWDRVDEQYF. The CDR3 DNA follows: TGTGCCAGCAGTTTTTGGGACAGGGTGGACGAGCAGTACTTC.

This rearrangement joins TRBV7-6 to TRBJ1-4; no definite D call. The CDR3 runs to 15 residues. V lost 1 base, J lost 2 bases, and 8 bases lay in between. Germline V gene lookup returns CDR1 SGHVS and CDR2 FNYEAQ. The CDR3: CASSLEPGTNEKLFF. In DNA, the CDR3 is TGTGCCAGCAGCTTAGAACCCGGGACTAATGAAAAACTGTTTTTT.